This TCR beta chain appears in the sequencing data of a study of shared clonotypes between healthy human individuals. General study findings and limits: Sampling covered nothing but blood. Tissue TCR repertoires likely differ from those found in blood.

This clone was seen only once. Antigen specificity is unknown. This same CDR3 is encoded by further DNA sequences in the sample. The CDR3 is 14 amino acids. Germline V gene sequence: CDR1 MGHRA, CDR2 YSYEKL. V gave up 3 bases and J gave up 0 bases, with 7 bases separating them. The repertoire was sequenced with immunoSEQ multiplex PCR; TCRdb's copy has only in-frame clones and lacks some. Of 1.5 million to 2.5 million clones in the sample, approximately 94% were seen once. CD45RO-negative CD8 cells positively selected for CCR7 made up the naive population, which excluded terminally differentiated effector memory CD45RA+ cells.

V and J are TRBV4-1 and TRBJ2-3, with TRBD2 as a possible D gene (6 bases). The sample was naive CD8+ T cells sorted from blood. The clonotype originates from a man in his late teens or twenties in good health. CDR3 DNA: TGCGCCAGCAGCCATCTAGCGAGCACAGATACGCAGTATTTT. Translated: CASSHLASTDTQYF.